Presented here are 24 T cell receptor beta chains from one specimen sequenced in a study of blood T cells in healthy people across ages. Primed by a sample-barcoded 5' primer and a J-beta primer mix, a second PCR proceeded for 7 to 11 cycles. Using its own MiXCR run on the 5' RACE reads, TCRdb lists one record per CDR3 protein. In the table there are hundreds of thousands of distinct CDR3 sequences, under 30% of which are singletons. Material: blood. These receptors all stem from a woman of 80 years or more in good health.

Comment on this clonotype: It is likely a read error, because the conserved phenylalanine at the end of the CDR3 is missing. The rearrangement uses TRBV4-3 and TRBJ2-5; 8 bases match TRBD1. Germline CDR1 is LGHNA and CDR2 is YSLEER. J gave up 11 bases and V 0 bases, and 11 bases lay outside the gene matches. The CDR3 totals 15 residues. CDR3 sequence reads: CASSQDQGAGNEQYS. CDR3 DNA sequence: TGCGCCAGCAGCCAAGACCAGGGGGCTGGCAATGAGCAGTACTCC.

The rearrangement uses TRBV6-2 or TRBV6-3 and TRBJ2-7; D possibly corresponds to TRBD2 (6 bases). There are 16 residues in the CDR3. V gave up 0 bases and J gave up 2 bases, with 14 bases separating them. CDR1 is MNHEY, CDR2 SVGEGT, per germline. DNA for the CDR3: TGTGCCAGCAGTTACTCGATGGGCGGGGCCACCTACGAGCAGTACTTC. Amino acid sequence: CASSYSMGGATYEQYF.

Notes on this clonotype: A much larger clone differs from this one at a single base, so this may be a read error. The chain recombines TRBV7-2 with TRBJ1-4, with D possibly matching TRBD1 (5 bases). Trimming removed 3 bases at V and 3 bases at J, with 8 bases between. Germline CDR1 reads SGHTA; CDR2 reads FQGNSA. The CDR3 extends over 14 amino acids. The CDR3: CTSSFGAANEKLFF. CDR3 nucleotide sequence: TGTACCAGCAGCTTCGGGGCAGCTAATGAAAAACTGTTTTTT. Supplemented by reference TRBV7-2 and TRBJ1-4, the full variable domain reads GAGVSQSPSNKVTEKGKDVELRCDPISGHTALYWYRQSLGQGLEFLIYFQGNSAPDKSGLPSDRFSAERTGGSVSTLTIQRTQQEDSAVYLCTSSFGAANEKLFFGSGTQLSVL.

This clonotype was observed many times. The chain employs TRBV7-2 and TRBJ2-3; the match to TRBD2 covers 12 bases. V was clipped by 3 bases and J by 7 bases; unmatched bases: 8. The V gene's germline CDR1 is SGHTA and CDR2 FQGNSA. The length of the CDR3 is 16 residues. The CDR3 reads CASSLELAGGGNTQYF. The DNA of the CDR3 is TGTGCCAGCAGCTTGGAGCTAGCGGGGGGGGGAAATACGCAGTATTTT.

This clonotype was detected ten times or more. The chain uses TRBV9 and TRBJ2-3; 10 bases match TRBD1. The germline V gene has CDR1 SGDLS and CDR2 YYNGEE. CDR3 size: 16 residues. V dropped 2 bases and J dropped 3; count of bases not matched to a gene: 6. The CDR3 DNA follows: TGTGCCAGCAGCGTGGACAGGGGGTCGTGGACAGATACGCAGTATTTT. This gives the protein CASSVDRGSWTDTQYF. Full variable domain (rest looked up from reference TRBV9 and TRBJ2-3): DSGVTQTPKHLITATGQRVTLRCSPRSGDLSVYWYQQSLDQGLQFLIQYYNGEERAKGNILERFSAQQFPDLHSELNLSSLELGDSALYFCASSVDRGSWTDTQYFGPGTRLTVL.

The table lists this clonotype with many counts. The chain links TRBV6-5 to TRBJ1-2, with 8 nucleotides matching TRBD1. The germline CDR1 and CDR2 sequences are MNHEY and SVGAGI. The CDR3 length is 13 residues. The V segment lost 4 bases and the J segment 6 bases; nucleotides outside the gene matches: 4. For the CDR3, the DNA is TGTGCCAGCAGTTCACAGGGACAGGATGGCTACACCTTC. Translation gives CASSSQGQDGYTF.

This clonotype was seen a single time. At one boundary the junction diverges from the germline segment, which might be a read error. The chain joins TRBV10-3 to TRBJ1-6; D unresolved. The V gene's germline CDR1 is ENHRY and CDR2 SYGVKD. CDR3 length equals 15 residues. The CDR3 reads CAISESDPEASPRHF. CDR3 nucleotide sequence: TGTGCCATCAGTGAGTCTGACCCGGAAGCCTCACCCCGCCACTTT.

The CDR3 sequence: CASSNVVTTNTGELFF. CDR3 DNA sequence: TGCGCCAGCAGCAACGTGGTAACTACGAACACCGGGGAGCTGTTTTTT. This chain links TRBV5-1 with TRBJ2-2; no definite D call. This CDR3 has 16 amino acids. CDR1 and CDR2 (germline): SGHRS, YFSETQ. V lost 4 bases to trimming and J lost 0 bases, with 13 bases between them.

The chain combines TRBV11-2 with TRBJ2-7; D perhaps matches TRBD2 (6 bases). CDR1 SGHAT and CDR2 FQNNGV come from the germline V gene. The CDR3 runs 14 residues. Trimming took 5 bases from V and 6 from J, leaving 17 bases between them. As DNA, the CDR3 is TGTGCCAGCAGCGGTTCGGGGGTAGAAGGCGAGCAGTACTTC. Translation: CASSGSGVEGEQYF.

The chain has TRBV6-2 or TRBV6-3 and TRBJ1-2; possible D gene TRBD1, 5 bases. The V gene's germline CDR1 is MNHEY and CDR2 SVGEGT. There are 15 residues in the CDR3. Between the trimmed V and J ends, which lost 5 bases and 4 bases, there was a span of 17 bases. CDR3 coding DNA: TGTGCCAGCAGTCAAGCCGTGCAGGGACCCTATGGCTACACCTTC. This sequence encodes CASSQAVQGPYGYTF.

The V call is TRBV20-1, the J call TRBJ2-1; a possible D gene is TRBD2 (6 bases). Trimming took 6 bases from V and 10 from J, leaving 19 bases between them. In germline, CDR1 is DFQATT, CDR2 SNEGSKA (reference sequence). This CDR3 spans 13 amino acids. The CDR3 sequence: CSAPHAGAGEQFF. CDR3 nucleotide sequence: TGCAGTGCCCCTCACGCGGGTGCGGGAGAGCAGTTCTTC.

This clonotype showed up just a few times. It may be a read error: a sequence one base away is much more abundant. The chain has TRBV18 and TRBJ2-4; D is possibly TRBD1 or TRBD2 (5 bases each). The DNA end favors TRBJ2-7, so the J call may be wrong. The CDR3 sequence is 16 residues long. Germline V lookup: CDR1 KGHSH, CDR2 LQKENI. The CDR3 DNA reads TGTGCCAGCTCACCCCAGTCGTCAGGGACCGCCGACGAGCAGTACTTC. Its translation is CASSPQSSGTADEQYF.

This chain joins TRBV7-9 and TRBJ2-3; no clear D gene. The CDR3 consists of 13 residues. The germline gives CDR1 SEHNR, CDR2 FQNEAQ (reference sequence). Trimming removed 5 bases from V and 4 bases from J, with 10 bases in between. The CDR3 reads CASSKGRADTQYF. In DNA form, the CDR3 reads TGTGCCAGCAGCAAGGGCCGCGCAGATACGCAGTATTTT. The variable domain in full, completed from reference TRBV7-9 and TRBJ2-3, reads DTGVSQNPRHKITKRGQNVTFRCDPISEHNRLYWYRQTLGQGPEFLTYFQNEAQLEKSRLLSDRFSAERPKGSFSTLEIQRTEQGDSAMYLCASSKGRADTQYFGPGTRLTVL.

Many counts were recorded for this clonotype. In DNA, the CDR3 is TGTGCCAGCAACAGACAGGGGAGGGGTGAGCAGTTCTTC. Translating gives CASNRQGRGEQFF. The rearrangement joins TRBV27 to TRBJ2-1; maybe TRBD1 (8 bases). V was pared by 7 bases and J by 9 bases, with 16 bases between. The CDR3 extends over 13 amino acids. CDR1 and CDR2 (germline): MNHEY, SMNVEV (reference sequence).

V is TRBV6-2 or TRBV6-3 and J is TRBJ2-2; tentatively, D is TRBD1 (6 bases). The length of the CDR3 is 16 residues. Germline CDR1 MNHEY, CDR2 SVGEGT. V dropped 5 bases and J dropped 5 bases, with 18 bases sitting between them. Here the CDR3 DNA reads TGTGCCAGCAGTACCCCCGGCAGGGGCGGAACCGGGGAGCTGTTTTTT. The encoded protein is CASSTPGRGGTGELFF.

The chain uses TRBV6-1 and TRBJ2-6, with 9 bases fitting TRBD1. The junction had 7 bases not matched to a gene; V was cut back by 7 bases and J by 0 bases. The germline gives CDR1 MNHNS, CDR2 SASEGT. The CDR3 contains 17 residues. The chain's CDR3 is CASKSGTGNSGANVLTF. For the CDR3, the DNA is TGTGCCAGCAAATCAGGGACAGGGAACTCTGGGGCCAACGTCCTGACTTTC.

In regard to this clonotype: This may be a read error: a much more frequent sequence differs by one nucleotide. The V and J genes are TRBV5-6 and TRBJ2-1; D gene unclear. Trimming removed 0 bases from V and 7 bases from J, with 11 bases in between. Germline CDR1 and CDR2: SGHDT and YYEEEE. The CDR3 length is 14 residues. The CDR3 sequence is CASSLAVPPNEQFF. The CDR3 nucleotides read TGTGCCAGCAGCTTGGCGGTACCACCTAATGAGCAGTTCTTC.

This clonotype came up a few times. A read error may be the cause here, since a much bigger clone is one base away. This chain links TRBV29-1 with TRBJ1-2, with D possibly TRBD1 on 6 matching bases. Germline V CDR1 and CDR2: SQVTM, ANQGSEA. CDR3 size: 11 residues. The CDR3, as DNA: TGCTGCGTTGACAGGTTCTATGGCTACACCTTC. It translates to CCVDRFYGYTF.

This clonotype was counted only a few times. This rearrangement joins TRBV9 to TRBJ1-4, with a tentative D call TRBD1 (5 bases). CDR1 is SGDLS, CDR2 YYNGEE, per germline. The CDR3 is 13 amino acids. Trimming removed 9 bases at V and 5 bases at J, with 14 bases between. CDR3 DNA sequence: TGTGCCAATCGGGGGGTGGCAAATGAAAAACTGTTTTTT. Translating it yields CANRGVANEKLFF.

Comments on this clonotype: A much more abundant neighbour one base away suggests this may be a read error. The chain links TRBV12-3 or TRBV12-4 to TRBJ1-2; no definite D call. V lost 6 bases, J lost 8 bases, and 22 bases lay in between. The CDR3 spans 15 residues. The CDR3 loop is CASSPTRVPLSGYTF. The CDR3 DNA follows: TGTGCCAGCAGCCCTACGAGGGTCCCCCTAAGCGGCTACACCTTC.

This chain links TRBV9 with TRBJ2-1; tentative D call: TRBD2 (5 bases). Germline V gene data show CDR1 as SGDLS and CDR2 as YYNGEE. V gave up 0 bases and J gave up 2 bases, with 9 bases separating them. The CDR3 is 15 amino acids. CDR3 protein: CASSVDPGTYNEQFF. The CDR3 bases are TGTGCCAGCAGCGTAGATCCGGGAACCTACAATGAGCAGTTCTTC.

This rearrangement joins TRBV20-1 to TRBJ2-1; TRBD2 matches 14 bases. V gave up 0 bases and J gave up 8 bases; unmatched junction bases: 21. The CDR3 extends over 21 amino acids. Looked up from germline, CDR1 is DFQATT and CDR2 is SNEGSKA (reference sequence). As DNA, the CDR3 is TGCAGTGCTAGAGAGGGGCTGGGGACTAGCGGGGGCAGGGTGTTATTGGATGAGCAGTTCTTC. It yields the protein CSAREGLGTSGGRVLLDEQFF.

In this sample, this clonotype turned up many times. This chain uses TRBV4-1 with TRBJ1-2; tentatively, D is TRBD1 (6 bases). Per the germline V gene, CDR1 is MGHRA and CDR2 is YSYEKL. The CDR3 runs 13 residues. Trimming removed 1 base from V and 9 bases from J, with 12 bases in between. The CDR3 is CASSQGQAGRYTF. DNA for the CDR3: TGCGCCAGCAGCCAAGGACAGGCTGGGCGCTACACCTTC.

This clonotype was detected a few times. The J gene is TRBJ2-1, the V gene TRBV11-2, with 13 nucleotides matching TRBD2. Per the germline V gene, CDR1 is SGHAT and CDR2 is FQNNGV. V lost 5 bases to trimming and J lost 6 bases; unmatched junction nucleotides: 10. CDR3 length: 17 residues. CDR3 DNA sequence: TGTGCCAGCAGCGAGACATCGACTAGCGGGGGGTCCAATGAGCAGTTCTTC. It translates to CASSETSTSGGSNEQFF.